These 22 T cell receptor beta chains were sequenced from one sample in a study of T cell responses to AZD1222 COVID-19 vaccine. Clones were read by immunoSEQ multiplex PCR, and TCRdb kept only the in-frame ones, dropping some. The table includes some 150,000 clones, about 88% detected once. The sequenced sample was peripheral blood, obtained on day 0 of AZD1222 vaccination. Receptor source: an adult in good health.

This clone occurred a few times. V usage is TRBV6-5 and J usage is TRBJ1-1; no clear D gene. Per the germline V gene, CDR1 is MNHEY and CDR2 is SVGAGI. The CDR3 runs 14 residues. The V and J ends lost 4 bases and 1 base respectively, with 10 bases between them. CDR3 region: CASSLGSGNTEAFF. The DNA for the CDR3 is TGTGCCAGCAGTTTAGGCTCGGGGAACACTGAAGCTTTCTTT.

The chain joins TRBV6-5 to TRBJ1-1; D gene uncertain. Germline V lookup: CDR1 MNHEY, CDR2 SVGAGI. The length of the CDR3 is 15 residues. The V and J ends lost 5 bases and 0 bases respectively, with 13 bases between them. The CDR3 spells CASSTEGGLNTEAFF. The CDR3 DNA reads as TGTGCCAGCAGTACTGAGGGCGGGCTGAACACTGAAGCTTTCTTT.

The J gene is TRBJ1-1, the V gene TRBV5-1, with 9 positions matching TRBD1. The CDR3 covers 16 residues. The J segment lost 2 bases and the V segment lost 5 bases, leaving 10 bases of the junction unmatched. The germline V gene has CDR1 SGHRS and CDR2 YFSETQ. The CDR3: CASRLTAGQGNTEAFF. DNA for the CDR3: TGCGCCAGCAGACTGACCGCGGGACAGGGTAACACTGAAGCTTTCTTT. Combining the CDR3 with reference TRBV5-1 and TRBJ1-1 gives the whole variable domain KAGVTQTPRYLIKTRGQQVTLSCSPISGHRSVSWYQQTPGQGLQFLFEYFSETQRNKGNFPGRFSGRQFSNSRSEMNVSTLELGDSALYLCASRLTAGQGNTEAFFGQGTRLTVV.

The V gene is TRBV5-4, the J gene TRBJ2-2, with D possibly being TRBD1 (5 bases). Trimming pared 5 bases from V and 6 bases from J, leaving 14 bases between. Per germline, CDR1 SGHNT and CDR2 YYREEE (reference sequence). The CDR3 is 14 residues long. This CDR3 is CASSPLPGSGELFF. Here the CDR3 DNA reads TGTGCCAGCAGTCCTCTTCCAGGGTCCGGGGAGCTGTTTTTT.

The rearrangement uses TRBV3-1 (or the pseudogene TRBV3-2) and TRBJ2-3; D is possibly TRBD1 (5 bases). This CDR3 contains 16 residues. Deletions cut 0 bases from V and 3 bases from J, with 13 bases between. Germline V gives CDR1 LGHDT, CDR2 YNNKEL (reference sequence). CDR3 residues: CASSQDLAGCTDTQYF. The CDR3 coding sequence is TGTGCCAGCAGCCAAGATCTGGCAGGGTGTACAGATACGCAGTATTTT.

This clone was counted only a few times. The V gene is TRBV4-2, the J gene TRBJ1-4; D remains ambiguous. Between the trimmed V and J ends, which lost 1 base and 8 bases, there was a span of 11 bases. The CDR3 is made up of 14 amino acids. The germline CDR1 and CDR2 sequences are LGHNA and YNFKEQ. Here the CDR3 reads CASSQGSGGEKLFF. Here the CDR3 DNA reads TGTGCCAGCAGCCAAGGGTCAGGAGGGGAAAAACTGTTTTTT.

To note about this clone: At one end the junction does not follow the germline gene, possibly because of a read error. The CDR3 reads CASSQGGNTEAFF. The CDR3 coding sequence is TGCGCCAGCAGTCAAGGGGGGAACACTGAAGCTTTCTTT. The chain employs TRBV4-3 and TRBJ1-1, with D perhaps matching TRBD1 (6 bases). The CDR3 runs 13 residues. The germline gives CDR1 LGHNA, CDR2 YSLEER.

This rearrangement joins TRBV28 to TRBJ1-2; 10 bases are a match to TRBD1. J lost 8 bases, V lost 6 bases, and 9 bases had no gene match. The CDR3 has 14 amino acids. From germline, CDR1 is MDHEN and CDR2 SYDVKM. The CDR3 loop reads CASSPQTGGYGYTF. The CDR3 DNA follows: TGTGCCAGCAGCCCCCAGACAGGGGGCTACGGCTACACCTTC.

The genes are TRBV14 and TRBJ2-3, with D perhaps TRBD2 (7 bases). Germline V lookup: CDR1 SGHDN, CDR2 FVKESK. CDR3 length equals 16 residues. Trimming removed 0 bases from V and 6 bases from J, with 16 bases in between. The CDR3 is CASSQDGWGGRDTQYF. The CDR3 DNA reads as TGTGCCAGCAGCCAAGATGGTTGGGGGGGCCGTGATACGCAGTATTTT.

Here the CDR3 reads CASSERDRGPYEQYF. CDR3 coding DNA: TGTGCCAGCAGTGAAAGGGACAGGGGGCCCTACGAGCAGTACTTC. The chain carries TRBV6-1 and TRBJ2-7; 12 positions agree with TRBD1. V dropped 2 bases and J dropped 2; count of bases not matched to a gene: 1. This CDR3 has 15 residues. Germline V gene data show CDR1 as MNHNS and CDR2 as SASEGT.

This chain links TRBV3-1 (or the pseudogene TRBV3-2) with TRBJ1-1; a possible D gene is TRBD1 (5 bases). From germline, CDR1 is LGHDT and CDR2 YNNKEL (reference sequence). This CDR3 contains 14 residues. The V end was cut by 4 bases, the J end by 5 bases, with 14 bases between. The CDR3 region has the DNA TGTGCCAGCAGCCCATGGGACTTGGGGACTGAAGCTTTCTTT. Encoded protein: CASSPWDLGTEAFF.

The rearrangement uses TRBV3-1 (or the pseudogene TRBV3-2) and TRBJ2-7; D is possibly TRBD2 (6 bases). This CDR3 is built from 15 residues. Germline V lookup: CDR1 LGHDT, CDR2 YNNKEL (reference sequence). Between the trimmed V and J ends, which lost 3 bases and 3 bases, there was a span of 15 bases. The CDR3: CASSQTRENNYEQYF. The DNA of the CDR3 is TGTGCCAGCAGCCAGACTAGGGAAAACAACTACGAGCAGTACTTC.

This sequence joins TRBV9 and TRBJ1-1; D uncertain. The CDR3 consists of 14 residues. V shed 6 bases and J shed 1 base, with 13 bases lying between them. Germline CDR1 SGDLS, CDR2 YYNGEE. The DNA for the CDR3 is TGTGCCAGCAAATCGGGGAGTGCGAACACTGAAGCTTTCTTT. Its protein product is CASKSGSANTEAFF.

The chain couples TRBV2 to TRBJ1-5; D possibly corresponds to TRBD1 (5 bases). There are 13 residues in the CDR3. Germline V lookup: CDR1 SNHLY, CDR2 FYNNEI. Trimming took 7 bases from V and 7 from J, leaving 14 bases between them. CDR3 in amino acids: CASKEGLGQPQHF. The DNA of the CDR3 is TGTGCCAGCAAGGAGGGGCTTGGGCAGCCCCAGCATTTT.

This rearrangement joins TRBV5-1 to TRBJ2-5; D is ambiguous. The V gene's germline CDR1 is SGHRS and CDR2 YFSETQ. This CDR3 has 13 residues. The V gene lost 2 bases and the J gene lost 3 bases, with 8 bases spanning the gap. DNA of the CDR3: TGCGCCAGCAGCTTTTCGGGCGAAGAGACCCAGTACTTC. Its protein product is CASSFSGEETQYF.

The chain employs TRBV7-2 and TRBJ1-5, with 9 positions matching TRBD1. J lost 4 bases, V lost 4 bases, and 5 bases had no gene match. From germline, CDR1 is SGHTA and CDR2 FQGNSA. The CDR3 loop spans 15 amino acids. The CDR3 DNA reads as TGTGCCAGCAGCTCGGAGGGGACAGGGAATCAGCCCCAGCATTTT. The encoded protein is CASSSEGTGNQPQHF.

V gene TRBV10-2 combines with J gene TRBJ1-3, with D perhaps matching TRBD1 (5 bases). This CDR3 is built from 16 residues. V gave up 1 base and J gave up 0 bases, with 10 bases separating them. The germline V gene has CDR1 WSHSY and CDR2 SAAADI. The CDR3 here is CASSEWGLHSGNTIYF. Written as DNA, the CDR3 is TGCGCCAGCAGTGAGTGGGGCTTACACTCTGGAAACACCATATATTTT.

This clone was observed a handful of times. The V gene is TRBV28, the J gene TRBJ1-6; D gene ambiguous. The CDR3 has 14 residues. V lost 2 bases and J 7 bases, leaving 9 bases between the germline ends. Germline V lookup: CDR1 MDHEN, CDR2 SYDVKM. CDR3 coding DNA: TGTGCCAGCAGTTTAAGTACAGCAAATTCACCCCTCCACTTT. The encoded protein is CASSLSTANSPLHF.

This sequence joins TRBV12-5 and TRBJ2-7; possible D gene TRBD2, 5 bases. The V end was cut by 3 bases, the J end by 6 bases, with 9 bases between. The CDR3 has 12 residues. Germline CDR1 reads LGHNT; CDR2 reads FRNRAP. The CDR3 DNA reads TGTGCTAGTGGTTTATCAGGAGGCGAGCAGTACTTC. It translates to CASGLSGGEQYF.

The J gene is TRBJ1-6, the V gene TRBV2; D may be TRBD1 (6 bases). The CDR3 has 14 amino acids. Germline V gene sequence: CDR1 SNHLY, CDR2 FYNNEI. Trimming cost V 6 bases and J 7 bases, with 13 bases left between them. The CDR3 nucleotides read TGTGCCAGCAGCCCGGGGACAAGGAATTCACCCCTCCACTTT. Its translation is CASSPGTRNSPLHF. Drawing the rest from reference TRBV2 and TRBJ1-6, the complete variable domain is EPEVTQTPSHQVTQMGQEVILRCVPISNHLYFYWYRQILGQKVEFLVSFYNNEISEKSEIFDDQFSVERPDGSNFTLKIRSTKLEDSAMYFCASSPGTRNSPLHFGNGTRLTVT.

The chain carries TRBV9 and TRBJ1-5; 7 positions agree with TRBD1. Germline V gene lookup returns CDR1 SGDLS and CDR2 YYNGEE. The CDR3 totals 13 residues. Unmatched junction bases numbered 3, after V lost 3 bases and J lost 6 bases. CDR3: CASSGDSLQPQHF. CDR3 coding DNA: TGTGCCAGCAGCGGGGACAGCCTTCAGCCCCAGCATTTT.

The chain has TRBV7-3 and TRBJ2-3; D not resolved. The CDR3 is 14 residues long. Looked up from germline, CDR1 is SGHTA and CDR2 is FQGTGA. V was clipped by 5 bases and J by 2 bases, with 11 bases between them. The CDR3 nucleotides are TGTGCCAGCAGCCTTAAGGGTCACACAGATACGCAGTATTTT. Encoded protein: CASSLKGHTDTQYF.